The 26 T cell receptor beta chains below come from one sample, sequenced in a study of cytomegalovirus exposure and HLA in healthy donors. Primers included in the PCR were 60 Vbeta and 13 Jbeta primers. TCRdb's copy holds only in-frame clones and misses some; the assay was immunoSEQ multiplex PCR. The table has more than 200,000 clones, about three quarters seen once. Specimen: PBMCs. The receptors derive from a male donor in good health and CMV-seronegative.

This rearrangement joins TRBV19 to TRBJ2-5; the D is unclear. V was clipped by 1 base and J by 2 bases, with 5 bases between them. Germline CDR1 is LNHDA and CDR2 is SQIVND (reference sequence). The CDR3 runs 13 residues. The CDR3: CASSIGRQETQYF. The CDR3 DNA reads TGTGCCAGTAGTATAGGCAGACAAGAGACCCAGTACTTC.

This clone has a handful of counts. This rearrangement joins TRBV28 to TRBJ2-7, with 8 bases aligning to TRBD1. Germline V gene data show CDR1 as MDHEN and CDR2 as SYDVKM. V dropped 4 bases and J dropped 3; count of bases not matched to a gene: 11. There are 16 residues in the CDR3. CDR3 in amino acids: CASSSVGTGSFYEQYF. CDR3 nucleotides: TGTGCCAGCAGTTCTGTAGGGACAGGCTCCTTCTACGAGCAGTACTTC.

The rearrangement joins TRBV6-1 to TRBJ2-3, with D possibly being TRBD2 (5 bases). Trimming stripped 2 bases from V and 1 base from J, with 7 bases between. The CDR3 is 14 amino acids. Germline assignment: CDR1 MNHNS and CDR2 SASEGT. The CDR3 loop reads CASSESEGTDTQYF. The CDR3 DNA is TGTGCCAGCAGTGAATCGGAGGGCACAGATACGCAGTATTTT.

This chain connects TRBV6-4 to TRBJ1-2, with 8 bases lining up with TRBD1. This CDR3 is built from 15 residues. J lost 4 bases, V lost 3 bases, and 7 bases had no gene match. Germline V gene sequence: CDR1 MRHNA, CDR2 SNTAGT. The CDR3 DNA follows: TGTGCCAGCAGTGATAAGGCAGGGGGCAGCTATGGCTACACCTTC. Its translation is CASSDKAGGSYGYTF.

This clone appeared a single time. This chain uses TRBV9 with TRBJ2-1, with 12 nucleotides matching TRBD1. CDR1 is SGDLS, CDR2 YYNGEE, per germline. The CDR3 has 15 amino acids. Trimming at V came to 4 bases and at J to 8 bases, leaving 7 bases not matched to a gene. The CDR3 region has the DNA TGTGCCAGCAGCCCCCCGGGACAGGGGGCCTATGAGCAGTTCTTC. It yields the protein CASSPPGQGAYEQFF. Full variable domain (outside the CDR3, taken from reference TRBV9 and TRBJ2-1): DSGVTQTPKHLITATGQRVTLRCSPRSGDLSVYWYQQSLDQGLQFLIQYYNGEERAKGNILERFSAQQFPDLHSELNLSSLELGDSALYFCASSPPGQGAYEQFFGPGTRLTVL.

This sequence joins TRBV9 and TRBJ2-1; 9 bases line up with TRBD1. Germline loops: CDR1 SGDLS, CDR2 YYNGEE. With V trimmed by 4 bases and J by 2 bases, 1 base remained unmatched. There are 14 residues in the CDR3. In DNA, the CDR3 is TGTGCCAGCAGCCGGGACAGGGCCTACAATGAGCAGTTCTTC. As protein: CASSRDRAYNEQFF.

This chain links TRBV27 with TRBJ2-3; D is perhaps TRBD1 (5 bases). The V and J ends lost 6 bases and 8 bases respectively, with 12 bases between them. The length of the CDR3 is 12 residues. CDR1 and CDR2 (germline): MNHEY, SMNVEV (reference sequence). Here the CDR3 DNA reads TGTGCCAGCAGCCCAGGACACTTTACGCAGTATTTT. Protein sequence: CASSPGHFTQYF.

J is TRBJ2-1 and V is TRBV5-8; 9 bases fit TRBD2. The CDR3 has 17 residues. V shed 5 bases and J 0 bases; nucleotides not matched to a gene: 9. The germline V gene encodes CDR1 SGHTS and CDR2 YDEGEE. The CDR3 coding sequence is TGTGCCAGCAGGTTCGGACTAGCGCAGAGCTCCTACAATGAGCAGTTCTTC. Protein sequence: CASRFGLAQSSYNEQFF. Combining the CDR3 with reference TRBV5-8 and TRBJ2-1 gives the whole variable domain EAGVTQSPTHLIKTRGQQATLRCSPISGHTSVYWYQQALGLGLQFLLWYDEGEERNRGNFPPRFSGRQFPNYSSELNVNALELEDSALYLCASRFGLAQSSYNEQFFGPGTRLTVL.

This clone was detected only a few times. The V call is TRBV28, the J call TRBJ1-2; no clear D gene. The CDR3 consists of 16 residues. Germline CDR1 reads MDHEN; CDR2 reads SYDVKM. Trimming stripped 6 bases from V and 3 bases from J, with 20 bases between. For the CDR3, the DNA is TGTGCCAGCAGAACCAACCTCAAGCTACTCCACTATGGCTACACCTTC. It yields the protein CASRTNLKLLHYGYTF.

This chain uses TRBV6-5 with TRBJ1-1; D is unresolved. Germline V gene sequence: CDR1 MNHEY, CDR2 SVGAGI. V lost 8 bases, J lost 3 bases, and 7 bases lay in between. The CDR3 runs 11 residues. DNA for the CDR3: TGTGCCAGCCTTACATACACTGAAGCTTTCTTT. It codes for CASLTYTEAFF.

This chain uses TRBV6-1 with TRBJ2-3; 10 bases line up with TRBD1. Trimming took 6 bases from V and 4 from J; bases not matched to a gene: 7. From germline, CDR1 is MNHNS and CDR2 SASEGT. There are 15 residues in the CDR3. In nucleotides, the CDR3 is TGTGCCAGCAGCTCCCGGGACAGGGGACCAGATACGCAGTATTTT. As protein: CASSSRDRGPDTQYF.

V is TRBV21-1 and J is TRBJ2-4; the table calls TRBD1, which could not be checked here. TRBV21-1 is termed a pseudogene. CDR3 length equals 16 residues. The CDR3 sequence: CASSTGQGPAKNIQYF. CDR3 bases: TGTGCCAGCAGCACCGGACAGGGACCAGCCAAAAACATTCAGTACTTC.

This chain uses TRBV5-4 with TRBJ2-7, with a weak D call TRBD2 (5 bases). The length of the CDR3 is 13 residues. V was trimmed by 2 bases and J by 7 bases, leaving 13 bases between them. Germline V gene data show CDR1 as SGHNT and CDR2 as YYREEE (reference sequence). The DNA of the CDR3 is TGTGCCAGCAGCTTCGCACGGGAAAATGAGCAGTACTTC. Protein: CASSFARENEQYF.

The chain joins TRBV6-1 to TRBJ2-5, with 8 positions matching TRBD2. The CDR3 contains 15 residues. Germline V gene data show CDR1 as MNHNS and CDR2 as SASEGT. The V and J ends lost 6 bases and 1 base, in that order; junction bases with no gene match: 7. For the CDR3, the DNA is TGTGCCAGCAGCGCCCCTAGCGGGTTCCAAGAGACCCAGTACTTC. It codes for CASSAPSGFQETQYF.

The table lists this clone with a count of one. This sequence joins TRBV27 and TRBJ1-1, with 7 bases aligning to TRBD1. Germline assignment: CDR1 MNHEY and CDR2 SMNVEV (reference sequence). This CDR3 contains 14 residues. V lost 6 bases to trimming and J lost 1 base; unmatched junction nucleotides: 5. The CDR3 DNA is TGTGCCAGCAGGGGGGACAGTTCGAACACTGAAGCTTTCTTT. Protein product: CASRGDSSNTEAFF.

Comments on this clone: One junction end disagrees with the germline gene, perhaps due to a read error. The rearrangement uses TRBV7-9 and TRBJ2-3; 10 nucleotides align to TRBD1. This CDR3 has 18 residues. Germline loops: CDR1 SEHNR, CDR2 FQNEAQ (reference sequence). The CDR3 nucleotides read TGTTCCAGCAGCTTAGCCCCGACAGGGGGCCGAAGCACAGATACGCAGTATTTT. Translated: CSSSLAPTGGRSTDTQYF.

This clone was seen a single time. The rearrangement joins TRBV27 to TRBJ2-3; 7 bases fit TRBD1. The CDR3 is made up of 13 amino acids. The V and J ends lost 7 bases and 2 bases, in that order; junction bases with no gene match: 3. Germline CDR1 is MNHEY and CDR2 is SMNVEV (reference sequence). The CDR3: CASIEGATDTQYF. The DNA of the CDR3 is TGTGCCAGCATTGAGGGGGCCACAGATACGCAGTATTTT.

The chain is built from TRBV9 and TRBJ2-1, with 11 positions matching TRBD2. This CDR3 spans 15 amino acids. The V gene end was trimmed by 5 bases and the J gene end by 6 bases; junction bases not matched to a gene: 7. CDR1 is SGDLS and CDR2 is YYNGEE in the germline V gene. CDR3 bases: TGTGCCAGCAGAGTTAGCGGGGGGGATGGCAATGAGCAGTTCTTC. Residues: CASRVSGGDGNEQFF. The full variable domain, in which reference TRBV9 and TRBJ2-1 provide the parts outside the CDR3, is DSGVTQTPKHLITATGQRVTLRCSPRSGDLSVYWYQQSLDQGLQFLIQYYNGEERAKGNILERFSAQQFPDLHSELNLSSLELGDSALYFCASRVSGGDGNEQFFGPGTRLTVL.

The chain carries TRBV19 and TRBJ1-5; 11 nucleotides agree with TRBD1. From germline, CDR1 is LNHDA and CDR2 SQIVND (reference sequence). J was trimmed by 0 bases and V by 3 bases; bases with no gene match: 7. The CDR3 contains 18 residues. The CDR3 loop is CASSIPRDRGFSNQPQHF. In nucleotides, the CDR3 is TGTGCCAGTAGTATTCCCCGGGACAGGGGGTTTAGCAATCAGCCCCAGCATTTT.

The chain recombines TRBV4-3 with TRBJ2-5; 8 nucleotides agree with TRBD2. The tail of the sequence fits TRBJ2-7 better, so the J call may be wrong. Germline CDR1 LGHNA, CDR2 YSLEER. The CDR3 has 15 amino acids. The CDR3 coding sequence is TGCGCCAGCAGCCTGAGACTAGCGCCGTCCTACGAGCAGTACTTC. Its protein is CASSLRLAPSYEQYF.

The CDR3 loop reads CASSLGAGSSSYEQYF. The CDR3 DNA sequence: TGTGCCAGCAGCTTGGGGGCGGGGTCCAGCTCCTACGAGCAGTACTTC. The rearrangement uses TRBV5-6 and TRBJ2-7; possibly TRBD2 for D (6 bases). CDR1 is SGHDT and CDR2 is YYEEEE in the germline V gene. The length of the CDR3 is 16 residues. Trimming left V 0 bases short and J 0 bases short, with 13 bases between.

The chain couples TRBV7-9 to TRBJ1-2, with 9 bases aligning to TRBD1. This CDR3 contains 17 residues. The germline gives CDR1 SEHNR, CDR2 FQNEAQ (reference sequence). Losses at the gene ends were 4 bases for V and 2 bases for J; bases not matched to a gene: 11. The CDR3, as DNA: TGTGCCAGCAGCTCAAGGTTCACAGGGGGCCGAAACTATGGCTACACCTTC. This gives the protein CASSSRFTGGRNYGYTF.

Only a few counts were recorded for this clone. The chain employs TRBV11-2 and TRBJ2-5; 10 bases agree with TRBD2. The ends lost 11 bases at V and 5 bases at J; junction bases unmatched: 11. Germline assignment: CDR1 SGHAT and CDR2 FQNNGV. This CDR3 has 14 residues. CDR3 loop: CAGAGGPAGETQYF. For the CDR3, the DNA is TGTGCCGGAGCGGGAGGGCCAGCGGGGGAGACCCAGTACTTC.

V gene TRBV5-6 combines with J gene TRBJ1-4; TRBD1 matches at 7 bases. V trimming: 0 bases; J trimming: 1 base; junction bases outside the gene matches: 0. Germline CDR1 reads SGHDT; CDR2 reads YYEEEE. There are 15 residues in the CDR3. CDR3 sequence reads: CASSLGQGTNEKLFF. The CDR3 region has the DNA TGTGCCAGCAGCTTGGGACAGGGAACTAATGAAAAACTGTTTTTT.

This chain uses TRBV28 with TRBJ2-1, with D perhaps TRBD1 (6 bases). This CDR3 is 14 amino acids long. Germline V gene sequence: CDR1 MDHEN, CDR2 SYDVKM. Trimming cost V 7 bases and J 3 bases, with 13 bases left between them. CDR3 sequence: CASIGGQIYNEQFF. The CDR3 nucleotides read TGTGCCAGCATCGGCGGACAGATCTACAATGAGCAGTTCTTC.

The chain couples TRBV7-2 to TRBJ2-7; D is possibly TRBD1 (6 bases). Germline values: CDR1 SGHTA, CDR2 FQGNSA. Trimming removed 2 bases from V and 1 base from J, with 9 bases in between. CDR3 length equals 14 residues. The CDR3 bases are TGTGCCAGCAGCTTACGGACAGTTTCCTACGAGCAGTACTTC. Amino acids: CASSLRTVSYEQYF.